This TCR beta chain derives from a study of T cell repertoires in cytomegalovirus infection. The overall study: Matching HLA type, along with CMV infection, was indicated by public TCR beta signatures. General study findings and limits: Predominance within the ex vivo response was attributable to HLA-C-restricted CMV-specific TCR beta clonotypes. CMV carriers having the relevant HLA were flagged by cumulative public TCR beta family frequency.

This clonotype was seen a single time. Its antigen is still unknown. Germline CDR1 reads ENHRY; CDR2 reads SYGVKD. The ends lost 8 bases at V and 7 bases at J; junction bases unmatched: 9. The CDR3 totals 14 residues. A single record per CDR3 protein comes from TCRdb applying MiXCR to the reads. Here the sample spans about 740,000 distinct CDR3 sequences, 35% to 45% being singletons. The J gene is TRBJ1-1, the V gene TRBV10-3; 11 bases map to TRBD1. The sequencing sample was made of PBMCs. The TCR comes from a human donor in good health (CMV status not recorded). Some clones in this sample may be carry-over from other donors' samples. The CDR3 here is CAIHGTGGSGEAFF. DNA of the CDR3: TGTGCCATCCACGGGACAGGGGGTTCGGGTGAAGCTTTCTTT.